This T cell receptor beta chain was recovered during a study of shared clonotypes between healthy human individuals. A single count supports this clone. Data came from immunoSEQ multiplex PCR; TCRdb stores just in-frame clones and leaves some out. The sample holds 2 million to 2.5 million clones, around 92% seen once. The J segment lost 7 bases and the V segment lost 7 bases, leaving 8 bases of the junction unmatched. The CDR3 totals 15 residues. In germline, CDR1 is MDHEN, CDR2 SYDVKM. The rearrangement links TRBV28 to TRBJ2-5, with 14 bases that match TRBD2. This clonotype was obtained from a man aged 18 to 30 in good health. Some clones in this sample may be carry-over from other donors' samples. Sample: naive CD4+ T cells from PBMCs. Subset given: CD45RA+ positively selected. The CDR3 DNA reads TGTGCCAGCAACGGGAGACTAGCGGGAGGGGGGACCCAGTACTTC. It translates to CASNGRLAGGGTQYF.